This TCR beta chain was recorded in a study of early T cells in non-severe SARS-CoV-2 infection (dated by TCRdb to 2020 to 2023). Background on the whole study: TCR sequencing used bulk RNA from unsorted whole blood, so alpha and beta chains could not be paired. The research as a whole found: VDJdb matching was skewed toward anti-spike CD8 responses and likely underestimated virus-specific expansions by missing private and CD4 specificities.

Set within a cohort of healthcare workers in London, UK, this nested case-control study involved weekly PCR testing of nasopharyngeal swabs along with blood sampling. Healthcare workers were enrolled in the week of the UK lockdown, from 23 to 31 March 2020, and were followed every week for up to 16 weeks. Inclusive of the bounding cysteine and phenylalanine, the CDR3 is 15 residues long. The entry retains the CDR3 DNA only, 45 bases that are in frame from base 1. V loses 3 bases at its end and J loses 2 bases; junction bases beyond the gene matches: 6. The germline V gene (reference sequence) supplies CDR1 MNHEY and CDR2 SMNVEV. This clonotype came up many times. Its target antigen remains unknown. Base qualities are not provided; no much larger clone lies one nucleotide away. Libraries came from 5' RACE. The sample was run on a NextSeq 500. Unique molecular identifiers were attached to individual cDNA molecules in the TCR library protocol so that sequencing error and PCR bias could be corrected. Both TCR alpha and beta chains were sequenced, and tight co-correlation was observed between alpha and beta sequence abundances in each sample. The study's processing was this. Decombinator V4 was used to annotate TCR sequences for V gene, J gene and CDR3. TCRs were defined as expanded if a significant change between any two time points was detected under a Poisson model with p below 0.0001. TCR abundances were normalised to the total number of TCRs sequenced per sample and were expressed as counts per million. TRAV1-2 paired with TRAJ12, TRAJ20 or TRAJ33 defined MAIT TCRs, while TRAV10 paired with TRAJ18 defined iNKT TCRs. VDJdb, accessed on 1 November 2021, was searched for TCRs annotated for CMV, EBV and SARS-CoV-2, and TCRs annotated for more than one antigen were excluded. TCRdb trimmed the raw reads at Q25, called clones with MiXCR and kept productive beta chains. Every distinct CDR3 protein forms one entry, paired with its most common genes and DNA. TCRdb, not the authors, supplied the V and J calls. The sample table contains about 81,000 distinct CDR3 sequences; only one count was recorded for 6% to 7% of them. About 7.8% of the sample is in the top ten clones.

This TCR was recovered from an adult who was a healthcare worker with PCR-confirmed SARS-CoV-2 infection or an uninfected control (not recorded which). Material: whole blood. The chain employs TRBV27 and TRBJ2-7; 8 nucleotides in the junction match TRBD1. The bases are TGTGCCAGCAGTTTTGCCGGGACAGGTACCTACGAGCAGTACTTC. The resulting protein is CASSFAGTGTYEQYF.